The clone carrying this TCR beta chain was detected a few times. These data come from a study of immune heterogeneity within non-small cell lung tumors. The J segment lost 3 bases and the V segment lost 3 bases, leaving 4 bases of the junction unmatched. The CDR3 sequence is 15 residues long. Germline V gives CDR1 GTSNPN, CDR2 SVGIG (reference sequence). The TCR beta CDR3 region was amplified by multiplex PCR employing 32 V and 13 J primers. TCRdb re-derived calls from the multiplex PCR reads in MiXCR, one entry per CDR3 protein. The table lists approximately 11,000 distinct CDR3 sequences, approximately 18% of them singletons, with roughly 3.5% in the top ten. Per sample, roughly 570 ng of bulk tumor genomic DNA was the template used. During surgery, each primary tumor gave multiple biopsies spaced as far apart as possible. The cohort was untreated, with newly diagnosed non-small cell lung cancer undergoing curative surgery.

The TCR originated in a man in his sixties with non-small cell lung cancer. The V call is TRBV30, the J call TRBJ2-2, with 10 bases fitting TRBD2. Sequencing used lung tumor tissue. CDR3 sequence reads: CAWRVSGRDTGELFF. The CDR3 nucleotides read TGTGCCTGGAGGGTCAGCGGGAGGGACACCGGGGAGCTGTTTTTT. The variable domain in full, with the rest retrieved from reference TRBV30 and TRBJ2-2, is SQTIHQWPATLVQPVGSPLSLECTVEGTSNPNLYWYRQAAGRGLQLLFYSVGIGQISSEVPQNLSASRPQDRQFILSSKKLLLSDSGFYLCAWRVSGRDTGELFFGEGSRLTVL.